Below, 28 T cell receptor beta chains from the same sample are listed, as sequenced in a study of PD-1 blockade in mismatch repair-deficient tumors. Some clones are missing from TCRdb's copy, which holds only in-frame ones; the method was immunoSEQ multiplex PCR. The sample comprises approximately 25,000 clones, over 80% of which are singletons, and over 20% rests with the top ten. The specimen comprised peripheral blood, sampled 12 weeks after starting pembrolizumab. The source of these receptors is an adult with mismatch repair-deficient cancer.

CDR3 in DNA: TGCGCCAGCAGCTTGGGATTATTGGGCAGCCCGAACACCGGGGAGCTGTTTTTT. This gives the protein CASSLGLLGSPNTGELFF. V and J are TRBV5-1 and TRBJ2-2; D not resolved. The CDR3 totals 18 residues. Germline CDR1 and CDR2: SGHRS and YFSETQ. Trimming shortened V by 0 bases and J by 0 bases, and 15 bases separated the two germline ends. The variable domain in full, completed from reference TRBV5-1 and TRBJ2-2, reads KAGVTQTPRYLIKTRGQQVTLSCSPISGHRSVSWYQQTPGQGLQFLFEYFSETQRNKGNFPGRFSGRQFSNSRSEMNVSTLELGDSALYLCASSLGLLGSPNTGELFFGEGSRLTVL.

The chain uses TRBV5-6 and TRBJ2-2; no definite D call. Trimming took 0 bases from V and 4 from J, leaving 10 bases between them. CDR1 is SGHDT and CDR2 is YYEEEE in the germline V gene. The CDR3 has 15 amino acids. The CDR3 nucleotides read TGTGCCAGCAGCTTGGAACTACGAATCACCGGGGAGCTGTTTTTT. Encoded protein: CASSLELRITGELFF.

This clone came up a few times. The V and J genes are TRBV28 and TRBJ2-3; 8 bases line up with TRBD2. V lost 6 bases to trimming and J lost 6 bases; unmatched junction nucleotides: 11. The CDR3 sequence is 15 residues long. The germline V gene encodes CDR1 MDHEN and CDR2 SYDVKM. In DNA, the CDR3 is TGTGCCAGCAGGAAAGGACGGGGGGGAGGCGATACGCAGTATTTT. It specifies CASRKGRGGGDTQYF. The variable domain in full, with the rest retrieved from reference TRBV28 and TRBJ2-3, is DVKVTQSSRYLVKRTGEKVFLECVQDMDHENMFWYRQDPGLGLRLIYFSYDVKMKEKGDIPEGYSVSREKKERFSLILESASTNQTSMYLCASRKGRGGGDTQYFGPGTRLTVL.

The chain uses TRBV7-8 and TRBJ2-1; 10 bases match TRBD2. Germline V lookup: CDR1 SGHVS, CDR2 FQNEAQ. This CDR3 contains 17 residues. After removal of 4 bases from V and 7 bases from J, the junction contained 13 bases not matched to a gene. The DNA for the CDR3 is TGTGCCAGCAGCTACCATCCGAGGACTAGCGGTAAGAATGAGCAGTTCTTC. Translated: CASSYHPRTSGKNEQFF.

This clone came up once. This rearrangement joins TRBV4-1 to TRBJ2-7; 10 nucleotides match TRBD2. V shed 6 bases, J shed 1 base, and the junction held 9 bases outside the gene matches. This CDR3 has 16 amino acids. Germline V gene data show CDR1 as MGHRA and CDR2 as YSYEKL. For the CDR3, the DNA is TGCGCCAGCAGTAAAACTAGCGGGATAGCTTCCTACGAGCAGTACTTC. Amino acid sequence: CASSKTSGIASYEQYF.

This clone was observed a few times. This chain links TRBV27 with TRBJ2-7, with D maybe TRBD2 (5 bases). Germline V gives CDR1 MNHEY, CDR2 SMNVEV (reference sequence). V dropped 3 bases and J dropped 6 bases, with 15 bases sitting between them. The CDR3 loop spans 14 amino acids. This chain's CDR3 is CASSFRAGFREQYF. The CDR3 DNA reads TGTGCCAGCAGTTTCCGGGCGGGTTTCCGCGAGCAGTACTTC.

The chain combines TRBV4-1 with TRBJ2-3; D uncertain. V was shortened by 1 base and J by 0 bases, with 11 bases between the two germline ends. CDR1 MGHRA and CDR2 YSYEKL come from the germline V gene. The CDR3 length is 16 residues. As DNA, the CDR3 is TGCGCCAGCAGCCAAGGGAATACAGCTAGCACAGATACGCAGTATTTT. Translation: CASSQGNTASTDTQYF.

The rearrangement links TRBV6-1 to TRBJ1-1; tentatively, D is TRBD1 (5 bases). CDR3 length: 13 amino acids. V was cut by 8 bases and J by 3 bases, with 13 bases left in between. The germline V gene has CDR1 MNHNS and CDR2 SASEGT. CDR3 nucleotides: TGTGCCAGCCGCAGGGTTTCAGACACTGAAGCTTTCTTT. It yields the protein CASRRVSDTEAFF.

This clone has just a few counts. The chain employs TRBV28 and TRBJ1-5; the match to TRBD1 covers 7 bases. Germline V lookup: CDR1 MDHEN, CDR2 SYDVKM. Unmatched junction bases numbered 8, after V lost 5 bases and J lost 7 bases. CDR3 length: 14 residues. CDR3 DNA: TGTGCCAGCAGTGTACAACAGGGGTGGCAGCCCCAGCATTTT. It codes for CASSVQQGWQPQHF.

The V gene is TRBV2, the J gene TRBJ2-3, with a weak D call TRBD1 (6 bases). Per germline, CDR1 SNHLY and CDR2 FYNNEI. Between the trimmed V and J ends, which lost 7 bases and 4 bases, there was a span of 12 bases. The length of the CDR3 is 13 residues. The chain's CDR3 is CASNQQGADTQYF. The CDR3 nucleotides read TGTGCCAGCAACCAACAGGGAGCAGATACGCAGTATTTT.

This chain uses TRBV11-2 with TRBJ2-1, with 13 bases that match TRBD2. The CDR3 is 15 amino acids. With V trimmed by 5 bases and J by 7 bases, 5 bases remained unmatched. Germline lookup yields CDR1 SGHAT and CDR2 FQNNGV. The DNA for the CDR3 is TGTGCCAGCAGCCCCACGGGACTAGCGGGAAATGAGCAGTTCTTC. It translates to CASSPTGLAGNEQFF.

The chain carries TRBV29-1 and TRBJ2-5; 7 nucleotides agree with TRBD2. The CDR3 extends over 13 amino acids. Germline CDR1 and CDR2: SQVTM and ANQGSEA. The V segment lost 7 bases and the J segment 4 bases; nucleotides outside the gene matches: 9. The CDR3 reads CSGVGRVRETQYF. CDR3 DNA: TGCAGCGGGGTTGGGAGGGTGAGAGAGACCCAGTACTTC. The full variable domain, completed using reference TRBV29-1 and TRBJ2-5, is SAVISQKPSRDICQRGTSLTIQCQVDSQVTMMFWYRQQPGQSLTLIATANQGSEATYESGFVIDKFPISRPNLTFSTLTVSNMSPEDSSIYLCSGVGRVRETQYFGPGTRLLVL.

The CDR3 DNA follows: TGCAGCGTTCGGCTCACGGTGGGTTTAACTTTCTTT. Protein sequence: CSVRLTVGLTFF. J is TRBJ1-1 and V is TRBV29-1; the D is unclear. Looked up from germline, CDR1 is SQVTM and CDR2 is ANQGSEA. Between the trimmed V and J ends, which lost 5 bases and 12 bases, there was a span of 19 bases. This CDR3 has 12 amino acids. Supplemented by reference TRBV29-1 and TRBJ1-1, the full variable domain reads SAVISQKPSRDICQRGTSLTIQCQVDSQVTMMFWYRQQPGQSLTLIATANQGSEATYESGFVIDKFPISRPNLTFSTLTVSNMSPEDSSIYLCSVRLTVGLTFFGQGTRLTVV.

This clone was observed once. The V gene is TRBV2, the J gene TRBJ2-1, with 8 bases that match TRBD1. J lost 6 bases, V lost 10 bases, and 8 bases had no gene match. Per the germline V gene, CDR1 is SNHLY and CDR2 is FYNNEI. This CDR3 comprises 13 residues. CDR3 loop: CATRDRQPNEQFF. Here the CDR3 DNA reads TGTGCCACCAGGGACAGGCAACCCAATGAGCAGTTCTTC.

The gene calls are TRBV10-3 and TRBJ2-7; tentative D call: TRBD2 (5 bases). The ends were cut back, 7 bases at V and 1 base at J, with 11 bases in the middle. The CDR3 totals 13 residues. Germline assignment: CDR1 ENHRY and CDR2 SYGVKD. Written as DNA, the CDR3 is TGTGCCATCAAACGGGGAAGATCCTACGAGCAGTACTTC. It codes for CAIKRGRSYEQYF.

The chain is built from TRBV7-8 and TRBJ1-2, with D unresolved. The germline V gene encodes CDR1 SGHVS and CDR2 FQNEAQ. This CDR3 contains 15 residues. V gave up 4 bases and J gave up 2 bases, with 14 bases separating them. CDR3 in DNA: TGTGCCAGCAGCTCCGACGGACGGGAAAACTATGGCTACACCTTC. This gives the protein CASSSDGRENYGYTF.

The DNA of the CDR3 is TGTGCCAGCAGCGCGTCGTTAGGCAACCGGTACGAGCAGTACTTC. As protein: CASSASLGNRYEQYF. This chain links TRBV13 with TRBJ2-7, with D hard to call. This CDR3 has 15 residues. Germline CDR1 is PRHDT and CDR2 is FYEKMQ (reference sequence). V was trimmed by 5 bases and J by 4 bases, leaving 18 bases between them.

The chain uses TRBV4-1 and TRBJ2-5; D may be TRBD2 (6 bases). V was cut by 4 bases and J by 2 bases, with 11 bases left in between. The CDR3 loop spans 14 amino acids. CDR1 and CDR2 from the germline V gene are MGHRA and YSYEKL. The CDR3: CASSPDYPQETQYF. For the CDR3, the DNA is TGCGCCAGCAGCCCGGACTACCCACAAGAGACCCAGTACTTC.

The chain carries TRBV11-2 and TRBJ2-6, with D unresolved. Germline-derived CDR1 and CDR2 are SGHAT and FQNNGV. This CDR3 has 12 residues. The germline V and J ends were trimmed by 3 bases and 8 bases, with 5 bases remaining between them. CDR3 loop: CASSFDPNVLTF. CDR3 in DNA: TGTGCCAGCAGCTTTGACCCCAACGTCCTGACTTTC. The full variable domain, its missing parts supplied by reference TRBV11-2 and TRBJ2-6, is EAGVAQSPRYKIIEKRQSVAFWCNPISGHATLYWYQQILGQGPKLLIQFQNNGVVDDSQLPKDRFSAERLKGVDSTLKIQPAKLEDSAVYLCASSFDPNVLTFGAGSRLTVL.

The CDR3 DNA sequence: TGTGCCAGCAGTTACTCGAACCCGGGCATGAACACTGAAGCTTTCTTT. Protein product: CASSYSNPGMNTEAFF. J is TRBJ1-1 and V is TRBV6-5; no clear D gene. Germline lookup yields CDR1 MNHEY and CDR2 SVGAGI. Trimming cost V 0 bases and J 0 bases, with 11 bases left between them. The CDR3 totals 16 residues.

The chain carries TRBV5-1 and TRBJ2-1; 9 bases agree with TRBD1. The length of the CDR3 is 15 residues. Germline assignment: CDR1 SGHRS and CDR2 YFSETQ. J was trimmed by 7 bases and V by 4 bases; bases with no gene match: 9. CDR3 residues: CASSPVRDRVNEQFF. CDR3 bases: TGCGCCAGCAGCCCAGTCCGGGACAGGGTGAATGAGCAGTTCTTC.

The rearrangement joins TRBV7-6 to TRBJ2-1; D ambiguous. The ends were cut back, 7 bases at V and 4 bases at J, with 11 bases in the middle. CDR1 and CDR2 from the germline V gene are SGHVS and FNYEAQ. This CDR3 region has 13 residues. DNA for the CDR3: TGTGCCAGCACCCAAGAAGGATACAATGAGCAGTTCTTC. Translating it yields CASTQEGYNEQFF. The variable domain in full, with the rest retrieved from reference TRBV7-6 and TRBJ2-1, is GAGVSQSPRYKVTKRGQDVALRCDPISGHVSLYWYRQALGQGPEFLTYFNYEAQQDKSGLPNDRFSAERPEGSISTLTIQRTEQRDSAMYRCASTQEGYNEQFFGPGTRLTVL.

V gene TRBV6-1 combines with J gene TRBJ2-7; D is undetermined. Trimming stripped 5 bases from V and 5 bases from J, with 7 bases between. From germline, CDR1 is MNHNS and CDR2 SASEGT. The CDR3 is made up of 11 amino acids. DNA for the CDR3: TGTGCCAGCAGTTTGAAAAACGAGCAGTACTTC. This codes for CASSLKNEQYF.

CDR3 residues: CASSLASQNEQFF. Here the CDR3 DNA reads TGTGCCAGCAGCTTAGCAAGCCAAAATGAGCAGTTCTTC. The rearrangement links TRBV11-2 to TRBJ2-1; D unclear. Trimming pared 1 base from V and 7 bases from J, leaving 8 bases between. Germline CDR1 reads SGHAT; CDR2 reads FQNNGV. CDR3 length: 13 amino acids.

Comment on this clone: This sample includes further DNA sequences coding for the same CDR3. The J gene is TRBJ2-5, the V gene TRBV20-1; D gene ambiguous. CDR1 and CDR2 (germline): DFQATT, SNEGSKA (reference sequence). Trimming removed 6 bases at V and 4 bases at J, with 6 bases between. The CDR3 is made up of 10 amino acids. CDR3 DNA sequence: TGCAGTGCGCGGAGAGAGACCCAGTACTTC. Protein sequence: CSARRETQYF.

V is TRBV4-3 and J is TRBJ2-1; D remains ambiguous. V lost 0 bases, J lost 15 bases, and 21 bases lay in between. This CDR3 contains 15 residues. CDR1 LGHNA and CDR2 YSLEER come from the germline V gene. The CDR3 DNA reads TGCGCCAGCAGCCAAGATCGCGTGGGCTCCCCAGAGTCGTTCTTC. Protein sequence: CASSQDRVGSPESFF.

The chain employs TRBV27 and TRBJ2-1; a possible D gene is TRBD2 (5 bases). Germline V gene lookup returns CDR1 MNHEY and CDR2 SMNVEV (reference sequence). Deletions cut 2 bases from V and 9 bases from J, with 11 bases between. The CDR3 covers 13 residues. CDR3 region: CASSLGSSTEQFF. The CDR3 DNA is TGTGCCAGCAGTTTAGGATCTAGCACTGAGCAGTTCTTC.

The chain links TRBV10-2 to TRBJ1-4; 9 bases are a match to TRBD1. The V and J ends lost 4 bases and 8 bases, in that order; junction bases with no gene match: 11. The CDR3 covers 16 residues. Germline V CDR1 and CDR2: WSHSY, SAAADI. This CDR3 is CASSGGQGGITEKLFF. CDR3 bases: TGCGCCAGCAGTGGGGGACAGGGCGGTATTACCGAAAAACTGTTTTTT.